This TCR beta chain was observed in a study of blood T cell repertoires in COVID-19. Turning to the study itself: Samples taken during acute and convalescent COVID-19 were collected in the United States, Italy and Spain.

Measured with immunoSEQ multiplex PCR; TCRdb has only the in-frame clones, and not every one. The data contain under 200,000 clones, approximately 87% of them singletons. The CDR3 extends over 16 amino acids. The V segment lost 6 bases and the J segment 0 bases; nucleotides outside the gene matches: 9. The V and J genes are TRBV23-1 and TRBJ2-3; 7 bases match TRBD1. TRBV23-1 is an ORF, with its function uncertain. The material sequenced was peripheral blood. The TCR sequence derives from a woman aged 55-75 years with COVID-19, enrolled during active disease. The DNA for the CDR3 is TGCGCCAGCAGCATCCGGGACAGTCTTAGCACAGATACGCAGTATTTT. Amino acid sequence: CASSIRDSLSTDTQYF.